The 25 T cell receptor beta chains below all came from one sample that was sequenced in a study of shared clonotypes between healthy human individuals. TCRdb's copy holds only in-frame clones and misses some; the assay was immunoSEQ multiplex PCR. This sample carries about a million clones, about 76% of them seen once, and the ten largest clones take roughly 1.4%. Input material: memory CD4+ T cells sorted from blood. This sample's subset: CD45RA-negative fraction. The receptors here all came from a man in his late teens or twenties in good health.

The chain is built from TRBV2 and TRBJ2-7, with TRBD2 as a possible D gene (6 bases). V was trimmed by 7 bases and J by 6 bases, leaving 13 bases between them. The length of the CDR3 is 12 residues. Looked up from germline, CDR1 is SNHLY and CDR2 is FYNNEI. The CDR3 DNA sequence: TGTGCCAGCACCCCCGTGCGGGGCGAGCAGTACTTC. Protein sequence: CASTPVRGEQYF. Using reference TRBV2 and TRBJ2-7 for the parts outside the CDR3, the full variable domain is EPEVTQTPSHQVTQMGQEVILRCVPISNHLYFYWYRQILGQKVEFLVSFYNNEISEKSEIFDDQFSVERPDGSNFTLKIRSTKLEDSAMYFCASTPVRGEQYFGPGTRLTVT.

The rearrangement joins TRBV29-1 to TRBJ1-2; weak D call: TRBD1 (6 bases). Germline-derived CDR1 and CDR2 are SQVTM and ANQGSEA. This CDR3 region has 14 residues. Trimming removed 3 bases from V and 1 base from J, with 12 bases in between. The CDR3 sequence: CSVDVGQSNYGYTF. As DNA, the CDR3 is TGCAGCGTTGACGTCGGACAGAGTAACTATGGCTACACCTTC.

The chain uses TRBV30 and TRBJ1-2, with D tentatively TRBD1 (6 bases). The CDR3 covers 13 residues. Germline V gives CDR1 GTSNPN, CDR2 SVGIG (reference sequence). V lost 2 bases and J 4 bases, leaving 11 bases between the germline ends. Written as DNA, the CDR3 is TGTGCCTGGAGTCCTGGACAGCCCTATGGCTACACCTTC. Amino acids: CAWSPGQPYGYTF. Full variable domain (missing parts from reference TRBV30 and TRBJ1-2): SQTIHQWPATLVQPVGSPLSLECTVEGTSNPNLYWYRQAAGRGLQLLFYSVGIGQISSEVPQNLSASRPQDRQFILSSKKLLLSDSGFYLCAWSPGQPYGYTFGSGTRLTVV.

The gene calls are TRBV28 and TRBJ1-1; TRBD1 might be the D (6 bases). The germline V and J ends were trimmed by 6 bases and 8 bases, with 19 bases remaining between them. The CDR3 is 14 residues long. Germline V gives CDR1 MDHEN, CDR2 SYDVKM. CDR3 region: CASSGQLGMGEAFF. CDR3 in DNA: TGTGCCAGCAGCGGACAGTTGGGAATGGGGGAAGCTTTCTTT. Supplemented by reference TRBV28 and TRBJ1-1, the full variable domain reads DVKVTQSSRYLVKRTGEKVFLECVQDMDHENMFWYRQDPGLGLRLIYFSYDVKMKEKGDIPEGYSVSREKKERFSLILESASTNQTSMYLCASSGQLGMGEAFFGQGTRLTVV.

The rearrangement uses TRBV9 and TRBJ2-1, with 11 bases identical to TRBD2. This CDR3 spans 16 amino acids. The germline V gene encodes CDR1 SGDLS and CDR2 YYNGEE. V gave up 0 bases and J gave up 4 bases; unmatched junction bases: 3. The CDR3 here is CASSVVGTSGYNEQFF. The CDR3 DNA follows: TGTGCCAGCAGCGTAGTGGGGACTAGCGGTTACAATGAGCAGTTCTTC. The full variable domain, its missing parts supplied by reference TRBV9 and TRBJ2-1, is DSGVTQTPKHLITATGQRVTLRCSPRSGDLSVYWYQQSLDQGLQFLIQYYNGEERAKGNILERFSAQQFPDLHSELNLSSLELGDSALYFCASSVVGTSGYNEQFFGPGTRLTVL.

The V gene is TRBV29-1, the J gene TRBJ1-1; no clear D gene. The ends were cut back, 3 bases at V and 10 bases at J, with 12 bases in the middle. CDR1 is SQVTM and CDR2 is ANQGSEA in the germline V gene. The CDR3 covers 11 residues. The chain's CDR3 is CSVESRLAAFF. In DNA, the CDR3 is TGCAGCGTTGAGAGCCGACTGGCAGCTTTCTTT.

This chain links TRBV30 with TRBJ1-3; possibly TRBD1 for D (6 bases). Germline CDR1 reads GTSNPN; CDR2 reads SVGIG (reference sequence). V lost 0 bases, J lost 3 bases, and 12 bases lay in between. This CDR3 is built from 15 residues. DNA of the CDR3: TGTGCCTGGAGTGTACAAAGAGGGGGTGGAAACACCATATATTTT. Its protein product is CAWSVQRGGGNTIYF.

The gene calls are TRBV6-6 and TRBJ1-6, with D perhaps matching TRBD1 (5 bases). Germline V gene data show CDR1 as MNHNY and CDR2 as SVGAGI (reference sequence). CDR3 length: 15 residues. Trimming removed 0 bases from V and 6 bases from J, with 9 bases in between. The CDR3 DNA is TGTGCCAGCAGTTACTCGGGACGGCCTAATTCACCCCTCCACTTT. This codes for CASSYSGRPNSPLHF.

This clone has just one count. This rearrangement joins TRBV5-6 to TRBJ2-5; D not resolved. Trimming left V 1 base short and J 1 base short, with 5 bases between. The germline CDR1 and CDR2 sequences are SGHDT and YYEEEE. This CDR3 comprises 13 residues. The DNA of the CDR3 is TGTGCCAGCAGCTTGAGGTCCCAAGAGACCCAGTACTTC. This translates into CASSLRSQETQYF.

The genes are TRBV5-1 and TRBJ2-1; 13 nucleotides match TRBD2. CDR3 length equals 21 residues. J was trimmed by 0 bases and V by 2 bases; bases with no gene match: 14. The germline gives CDR1 SGHRS, CDR2 YFSETQ. The CDR3 loop reads CASSLYIWGTSGKYSYNEQFF. The CDR3 nucleotides read TGCGCCAGCAGCTTATATATTTGGGGGACTAGCGGGAAGTACTCCTACAATGAGCAGTTCTTC.

This clone was found a few times. This chain connects TRBV19 to TRBJ1-5; D is perhaps TRBD1 (6 bases). The CDR3 contains 15 residues. Germline lookup yields CDR1 LNHDA and CDR2 SQIVND (reference sequence). V was trimmed by 6 bases and J by 3 bases, leaving 15 bases between them. For the CDR3, the DNA is TGTGCCAGTAGAAAACAATCAGGGGTCAATCAGCCCCAGCATTTT. Translated, it gives CASRKQSGVNQPQHF.

This clone appeared a few times. The chain combines TRBV27 with TRBJ1-4; D is unclear. The CDR3 sequence is 12 residues long. V was shortened by 6 bases and J by 8 bases, with 10 bases between the two germline ends. Germline CDR1 and CDR2: MNHEY and SMNVEV (reference sequence). The DNA for the CDR3 is TGTGCCAGCAGAGGAAAGGAGGAAAAACTGTTTTTT. Its protein is CASRGKEEKLFF.

The chain employs TRBV6-5 and TRBJ1-2, with 8 bases matching TRBD1. The CDR3 runs 12 residues. The junction had 3 bases not matched to a gene; V was cut back by 8 bases and J by 4 bases. Germline CDR1 MNHEY, CDR2 SVGAGI. CDR3 in amino acids: CASVGQGYGYTF. In DNA, the CDR3 is TGTGCCAGCGTTGGACAGGGCTATGGCTACACCTTC.

This clone was observed a single time. V and J are TRBV9 and TRBJ2-5, with D tentatively TRBD2 (6 bases). Germline loops: CDR1 SGDLS, CDR2 YYNGEE. Trimming left V 0 bases short and J 2 bases short, with 14 bases between. The CDR3 sequence is 16 residues long. The CDR3 nucleotides read TGTGCCAGCAGCGTAGGCGGGGTCGCTTCACAAGAGACCCAGTACTTC. The encoded protein is CASSVGGVASQETQYF.

This clone was counted at least ten times. The chain joins TRBV30 to TRBJ2-7; 7 bases line up with TRBD1. Germline V gene sequence: CDR1 GTSNPN, CDR2 SVGIG (reference sequence). The junction had 8 bases not matched to a gene; V was cut back by 5 bases and J by 7 bases. The CDR3 spans 12 residues. In nucleotides, the CDR3 is TGTGCCTGGTCCCCTCGACAGGGAGAGCAGTACTTC. It translates to CAWSPRQGEQYF.

The chain combines TRBV7-9 with TRBJ2-1; D ambiguous. V was cut by 5 bases and J by 8 bases, with 13 bases left in between. Germline V gives CDR1 SEHNR, CDR2 FQNEAQ (reference sequence). This CDR3 has 13 amino acids. The CDR3 DNA is TGTGCCAGCAGCGTCGATCTCGTCGATGAGCAGTTCTTC. Translation gives CASSVDLVDEQFF.

V usage is TRBV6-6 and J usage is TRBJ1-2; TRBD1 is a possible D gene (5 bases). CDR3 size: 14 residues. The germline V and J ends were trimmed by 3 bases and 4 bases, with 12 bases remaining between them. Germline lookup yields CDR1 MNHNY and CDR2 SVGAGI (reference sequence). DNA for the CDR3: TGTGCCAGCAGTTATTGGGGGGAAGGCTATGGCTACACCTTC. Protein product: CASSYWGEGYGYTF.

J is TRBJ2-7 and V is TRBV6-6, with D possibly being TRBD1 or TRBD2 (6 bases each). This CDR3 contains 14 residues. Between the trimmed V and J ends, which lost 7 bases and 2 bases, there was a span of 15 bases. Germline V gene lookup returns CDR1 MNHNY and CDR2 SVGAGI (reference sequence). The CDR3 is CASTGRDIPYEQYF. CDR3 in DNA: TGTGCCAGCACTGGGCGGGACATTCCCTACGAGCAGTACTTC.

This clone was seen many times. The rearrangement joins TRBV7-2 to TRBJ2-7, with D maybe TRBD2 (5 bases). With 8 bases removed from V and 3 bases from J, the gap between germline ends came to 17 bases. Looked up from germline, CDR1 is SGHTA and CDR2 is FQGNSA. The CDR3 contains 14 residues. The CDR3 loop reads CASGPRPGIYEQYF. The CDR3 DNA reads TGTGCCAGCGGCCCCAGGCCGGGAATCTACGAGCAGTACTTC.

The J gene is TRBJ1-5, the V gene TRBV7-9; TRBD1 might be the D (5 bases). Trimming shortened V by 5 bases and J by 0 bases, and 11 bases separated the two germline ends. This CDR3 is built from 15 residues. Germline values: CDR1 SEHNR, CDR2 FQNEAQ (reference sequence). The CDR3 sequence: CASSQGADSNQPQHF. Here the CDR3 DNA reads TGTGCCAGCAGCCAAGGGGCAGATAGCAATCAGCCCCAGCATTTT.

V gene TRBV2 combines with J gene TRBJ2-3; D unclear. Germline V gene data show CDR1 as SNHLY and CDR2 as FYNNEI. The germline V and J ends were trimmed by 5 bases and 0 bases, with 9 bases remaining between them. This CDR3 has 14 residues. CDR3 protein: CASSIPQSTDTQYF. CDR3 coding DNA: TGTGCCAGCAGTATACCACAGAGCACAGATACGCAGTATTTT.

V usage is TRBV18 and J usage is TRBJ1-1, with D possibly TRBD1 on 6 matching bases. This CDR3 contains 15 residues. CDR1 and CDR2 from the germline V gene are KGHSH and LQKENI. V dropped 3 bases and J dropped 6 bases, with 17 bases sitting between them. CDR3 DNA sequence: TGTGCCAGCTCACCCACTGGGACATTTGGCGCTGAAGCTTTCTTT. Residues: CASSPTGTFGAEAFF.

V is TRBV10-3 and J is TRBJ1-5; 7 positions match TRBD1. The trim removed 2 bases at V and 2 bases at J, leaving 3 bases unmatched. The CDR3 extends over 15 amino acids. Germline V gene sequence: CDR1 ENHRY, CDR2 SYGVKD. The CDR3 region is CAISERQGGNQPQHF. The DNA of the CDR3 is TGTGCCATCAGTGAGCGACAGGGAGGCAATCAGCCCCAGCATTTT.

The chain links TRBV18 to TRBJ1-2; tentative D call: TRBD1 (5 bases). The CDR3 spans 13 residues. V was clipped by 3 bases and J by 4 bases, with 9 bases between them. Germline V gives CDR1 KGHSH, CDR2 LQKENI. CDR3 region: CASSPSTAYGYTF. The CDR3 bases are TGTGCCAGCTCACCTTCGACAGCCTATGGCTACACCTTC.

J is TRBJ1-2 and V is TRBV18; 8 positions agree with TRBD1. Germline V gene data show CDR1 as KGHSH and CDR2 as LQKENI. V shed 6 bases and J 3 bases; nucleotides not matched to a gene: 3. This CDR3 is built from 13 residues. DNA for the CDR3: TGTGCCAGCTCCTTGGACAGGGACTATGGCTACACCTTC. It specifies CASSLDRDYGYTF.